Listed below are T cell receptor beta chains from one sample, sequenced in a study of CD8 T cells in ankylosing spondylitis. One entry per CDR3 protein, called by TCRdb with MiXCR from the 5' RACE reads. The sample includes about 320,000 distinct CDR3 sequences, roughly 12% seen only once; the top ten take 9.1%. Specimen: blood, either unsorted or a sorted T cell fraction (not recorded which). The source of these receptors is a female donor with ankylosing spondylitis or in good health (not recorded which). The CDR3 runs from the conserved cysteine through the conserved F or W. D genes are given only for firm matches. Rows give clone size only sometimes, using once, few, many, or a class for an expanded clone.

CDR3 protein	CDR3 DNA	D gene	V gene	clone size	CDR3 length	J gene
CASKQGGYTEAFF	TGTGCCAGCAAACAGGGGGGCTACACTGAAGCTTTCTTT	TRBD1	TRBV2	many	13	TRBJ1-1
CASSRAFGKGNTEAFF	TGTGCCAGCAGCCGGGCCTTCGGAAAGGGGAACACTGAAGCTTTCTTT	.	TRBV12-3/TRBV12-4	many	16	TRBJ1-1
CASREDTAGNIQYF	TGTGCCAGCAGGGAGGACACCGCGGGGAACATTCAGTACTTC	.	TRBV2	.	14	TRBJ2-4
CASSLTTGNTIYF	TGCGCCAGCAGCCTAACAACTGGAAACACCATATATTTT	.	TRBV5-1	many	13	TRBJ1-3
CASSLRDRGEMPSGANVLTF	TGCGCCAGCAGCTTGAGGGACAGGGGGGAAATGCCCTCTGGGGCCAACGTCCTGACTTTC	TRBD1	TRBV5-1	many	20	TRBJ2-6
CASSLGPGLTNTGELFF	TGTGCCAGCAGCTTGGGACCAGGCCTTACGAACACCGGGGAGCTGTTTTTT	.	TRBV5-6	.	17	TRBJ2-2
CASTPRGGTNEKLFF	TGTGCCAGCACCCCTCGGGGGGGAACTAATGAAAAACTGTTTTTT	.	TRBV12-3/TRBV12-4	.	15	TRBJ1-4
CATSDYRDTGELFF	TGTGCCACCAGTGATTACAGGGATACCGGGGAGCTGTTTTTT	.	TRBV24-1	many	14	TRBJ2-2
CASSLEGAPDTGELFF	TGTGCCAGCAGCTTGGAGGGGGCGCCGGACACCGGGGAGCTGTTTTTT	TRBD1	TRBV5-5	many	16	TRBJ2-2
CATGRGSERNTIYF	TGTGCCACCGGTAGAGGATCCGAAAGAAACACCATATATTTT	.	TRBV28	few	14	TRBJ1-3
CASSYPGQGSYEQYF	TGTGCCAGCAGTTACCCCGGACAGGGGTCCTACGAGCAGTACTTC	TRBD1	TRBV6-5	many	15	TRBJ2-7